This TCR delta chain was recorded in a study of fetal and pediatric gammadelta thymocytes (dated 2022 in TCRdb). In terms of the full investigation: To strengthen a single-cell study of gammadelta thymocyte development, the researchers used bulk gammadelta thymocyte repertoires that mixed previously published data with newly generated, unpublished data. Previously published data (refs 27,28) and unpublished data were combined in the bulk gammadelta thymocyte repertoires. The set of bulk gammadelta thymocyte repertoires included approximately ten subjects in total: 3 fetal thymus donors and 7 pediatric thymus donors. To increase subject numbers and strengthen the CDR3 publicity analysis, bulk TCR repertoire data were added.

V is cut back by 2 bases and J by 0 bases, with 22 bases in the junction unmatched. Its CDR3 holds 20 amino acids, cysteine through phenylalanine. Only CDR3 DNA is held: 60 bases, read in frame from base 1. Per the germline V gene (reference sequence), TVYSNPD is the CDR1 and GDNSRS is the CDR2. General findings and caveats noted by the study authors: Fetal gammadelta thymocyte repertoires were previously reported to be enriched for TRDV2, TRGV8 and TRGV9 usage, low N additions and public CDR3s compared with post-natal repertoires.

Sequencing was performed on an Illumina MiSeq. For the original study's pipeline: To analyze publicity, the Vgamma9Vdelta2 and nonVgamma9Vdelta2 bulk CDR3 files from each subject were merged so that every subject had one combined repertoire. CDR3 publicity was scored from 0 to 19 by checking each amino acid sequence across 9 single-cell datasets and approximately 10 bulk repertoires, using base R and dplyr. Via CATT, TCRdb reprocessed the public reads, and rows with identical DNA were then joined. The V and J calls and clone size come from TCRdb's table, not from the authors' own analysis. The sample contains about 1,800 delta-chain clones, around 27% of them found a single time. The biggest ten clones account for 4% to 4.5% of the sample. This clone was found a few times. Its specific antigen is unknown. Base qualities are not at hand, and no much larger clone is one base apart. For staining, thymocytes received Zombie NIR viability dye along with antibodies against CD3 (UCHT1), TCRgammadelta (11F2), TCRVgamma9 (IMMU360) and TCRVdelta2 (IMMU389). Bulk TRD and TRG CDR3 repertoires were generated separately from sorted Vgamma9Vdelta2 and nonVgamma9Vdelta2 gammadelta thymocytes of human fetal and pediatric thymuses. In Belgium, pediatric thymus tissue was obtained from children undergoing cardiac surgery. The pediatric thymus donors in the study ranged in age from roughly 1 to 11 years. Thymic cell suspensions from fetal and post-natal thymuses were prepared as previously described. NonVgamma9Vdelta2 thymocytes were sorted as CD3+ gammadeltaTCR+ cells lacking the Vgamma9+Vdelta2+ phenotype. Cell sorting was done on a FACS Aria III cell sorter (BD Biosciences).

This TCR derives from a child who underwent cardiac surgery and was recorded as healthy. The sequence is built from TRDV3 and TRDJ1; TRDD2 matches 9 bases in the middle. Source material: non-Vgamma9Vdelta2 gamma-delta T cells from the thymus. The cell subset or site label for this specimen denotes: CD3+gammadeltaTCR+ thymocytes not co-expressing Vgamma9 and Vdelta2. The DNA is TGTGCCTTTGAAACCCTTCCTACAGTCCGGGGGATGTGGTACACCGATAAACTCATCTTT. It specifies CAFETLPTVRGMWYTDKLIF.